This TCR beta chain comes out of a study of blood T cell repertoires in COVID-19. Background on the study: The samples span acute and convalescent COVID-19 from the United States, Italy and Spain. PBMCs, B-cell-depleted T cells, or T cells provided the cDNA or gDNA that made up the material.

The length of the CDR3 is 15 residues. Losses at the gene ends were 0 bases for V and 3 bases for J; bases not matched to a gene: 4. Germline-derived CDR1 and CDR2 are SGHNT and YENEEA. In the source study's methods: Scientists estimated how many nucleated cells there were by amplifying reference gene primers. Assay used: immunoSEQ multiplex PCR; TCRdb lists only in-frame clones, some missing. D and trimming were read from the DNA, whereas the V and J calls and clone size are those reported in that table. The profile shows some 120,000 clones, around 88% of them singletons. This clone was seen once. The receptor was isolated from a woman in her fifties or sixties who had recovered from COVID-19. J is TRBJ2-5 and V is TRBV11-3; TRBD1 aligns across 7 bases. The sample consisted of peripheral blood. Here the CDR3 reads CASSLDPGQKETQYF. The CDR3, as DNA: TGTGCCAGCAGCTTAGATCCGGGACAGAAAGAGACCCAGTACTTC.